This TCR beta chain is from a study of spatial heterogeneity in lung cancer. Described time point: blood at routine non-recurrence follow-up after resection. TCRs were sequenced from unsorted whole RNA of tumor, nontumor lung or PBMC. CDR3 length equals 14 residues. Each CDR3 protein gets one entry after TCRdb re-called the 5' RACE reads with MiXCR. The table has tens of thousands of distinct CDR3 sequences, approximately 10% seen once. The specimen was PBMCs, collected at follow-up. J is TRBJ2-3 and V is TRBV21-1. TRBV21-1 is a pseudogene segment. The TCR comes from a male donor with early-stage non-small cell lung cancer. The chain's CDR3 is CASSTEARTDTQYF. In nucleotides, the CDR3 is TGTGCCAGCAGCACCGAAGCCCGCACAGATACGCAGTATTTT.